This T cell receptor (beta chain) was identified in a study of high-grade serous ovarian cancer treatment subgroups. Tumor samples were obtained before definitive surgery or chemotherapy. This clone was picked up a small number of times. Its specificity is not known. Measured with immunoSEQ multiplex PCR; TCRdb has only the in-frame clones, and not every one. The table includes some 320 clones, roughly 80% detected once. Points from the study as a whole: Repertoire similarity ranged roughly 0.11 to 0.8 between tumors of one patient. Repertoire analysis covered CDR3 alone, not CDR1 or CDR2. Clonal relatedness tracked neoantigen level, and by trend copy number and mutation load. These tumor repertoires lack spatial information from bulk sequencing.

V lost 4 bases and J lost 13; bases outside the gene matches: 10. There are 14 residues in the CDR3. Germline V gene data show CDR1 as SGDLS and CDR2 as YYNGEE. The chain is built from TRBV9 and TRBJ2-5; 13 bases match TRBD2. This sequence was found in a human donor with high-grade serous ovarian cancer. Sequencing was done on a sample of tumor tissue. CDR3: CASSTRLAGGELYF. CDR3 coding DNA: TGTGCCAGCAGCACCCGACTAGCGGGGGGAGAACTGTACTTC.